The 32 T cell receptor beta chains below were found in one sample sequenced in a study of cytomegalovirus exposure and HLA in healthy donors. PCR primers comprised 60 Vbeta and 13 Jbeta primers. The repertoire was sequenced with immunoSEQ multiplex PCR; TCRdb's copy has only in-frame clones and lacks some. The sample has over 130,000 clones; over 60% are singletons. Sequencing was carried out using PBMCs. Every receptor here comes from a woman aged 55-75 years in good health and CMV-seronegative.

The V and J genes are TRBV10-1 and TRBJ2-5; D uncertain. This CDR3 has 11 amino acids. The germline gives CDR1 WNHNN, CDR2 SYGVQD (reference sequence). The CDR3 spells CAAKYQETQYF. CDR3 DNA: TGCGCAGCCAAGTACCAAGAGACCCAGTACTTC.

The chain joins TRBV7-2 to TRBJ2-7; 8 nucleotides align to TRBD2. The germline V gene encodes CDR1 SGHTA and CDR2 FQGNSA. This CDR3 is 16 amino acids long. The V gene end was trimmed by 1 base and the J gene end by 0 bases; junction bases not matched to a gene: 5. The CDR3 reads CASSLVGGRNSYEQYF. CDR3 nucleotide sequence: TGTGCCAGCAGCTTAGTGGGCGGGAGGAACTCCTACGAGCAGTACTTC.

This clone has a handful of counts. The V gene is TRBV6-1, the J gene TRBJ1-2, with TRBD1 matching over 8 bases. There are 13 residues in the CDR3. The J segment lost 7 bases and the V segment lost 4 bases, leaving 5 bases of the junction unmatched. Germline-derived CDR1 and CDR2 are MNHNS and SASEGT. The CDR3 loop is CASSGTGPSGYTF. The CDR3 bases are TGTGCCAGCAGTGGGACAGGGCCCTCTGGCTACACCTTC.

V gene TRBV4-2 combines with J gene TRBJ2-1; possibly TRBD2 for D (6 bases). CDR3 length equals 16 residues. Trimming left V 0 bases short and J 12 bases short, with 21 bases between. Germline CDR1 and CDR2: LGHNA and YNFKEQ. The CDR3 DNA reads as TGTGCCAGCAGCCAAGATGGGGCGGGGACTGAAGGAAGGCAGTTCTTC. Its translation: CASSQDGAGTEGRQFF.

The chain links TRBV4-3 to TRBJ2-5; D might be TRBD1 (5 bases). The V gene's germline CDR1 is LGHNA and CDR2 YSLEER. This CDR3 contains 15 residues. Trimming cost V 0 bases and J 5 bases, with 13 bases left between them. The CDR3 sequence: CASSQEGRDGETQYF. The CDR3 DNA sequence: TGCGCCAGCAGCCAAGAGGGCAGGGATGGGGAGACCCAGTACTTC.

The chain couples TRBV7-9 to TRBJ1-5; 10 bases line up with TRBD1. V lost 3 bases, J lost 4 bases, and 3 bases stayed unmatched. Germline values: CDR1 SEHNR, CDR2 FQNEAQ (reference sequence). This CDR3 is built from 15 residues. DNA for the CDR3: TGTGCCAGCAGCTTGACAGGGGGCCCGAATCAGCCCCAGCATTTT. Its translation: CASSLTGGPNQPQHF.

This clone was seen more than once but under ten times. J is TRBJ1-6 and V is TRBV5-8; 8 bases agree with TRBD1. CDR3 length equals 14 residues. V gave up 2 bases and J gave up 7 bases; unmatched junction bases: 2. Per germline, CDR1 SGHTS and CDR2 YDEGEE. CDR3 sequence reads: CASSFRDRNSPLHF. The CDR3 bases are TGTGCCAGCAGCTTCCGGGACAGGAATTCACCCCTCCACTTT.

The rearrangement uses TRBV6-5 and TRBJ1-2; TRBD1 is a possible D gene (5 bases). CDR1 is MNHEY and CDR2 is SVGAGI in the germline V gene. V lost 0 bases and J 8 bases, leaving 16 bases between the germline ends. This CDR3 comprises 15 residues. The CDR3 DNA reads as TGTGCCAGCAGTTACTCCTGGGGACGGGGAGGCGGCTACACCTTC. Encoded protein: CASSYSWGRGGGYTF.

This chain uses TRBV28 with TRBJ1-2; the D gene is possibly TRBD1 (5 bases). The CDR3 runs to 14 residues. Germline-derived CDR1 and CDR2 are MDHEN and SYDVKM. The germline V and J ends were trimmed by 3 bases and 4 bases, with 12 bases remaining between them. The CDR3 nucleotides read TGTGCCAGCAGTTTCGGGACGGGAGCCTATGGCTACACCTTC. This sequence encodes CASSFGTGAYGYTF.

The chain uses TRBV5-4 and TRBJ2-1; 7 bases align to TRBD2. The ends lost 1 base at V and 5 bases at J; junction bases unmatched: 6. The CDR3 runs to 15 residues. In germline, CDR1 is SGHNT, CDR2 YYREEE (reference sequence). The CDR3 reads CASSLSGGGNNEQFF. The DNA for the CDR3 is TGTGCCAGCAGCTTGAGTGGGGGGGGTAACAATGAGCAGTTCTTC.

This clone came up a few times. The chain joins TRBV5-4 to TRBJ1-2; maybe TRBD1 (6 bases). The germline V gene has CDR1 SGHNT and CDR2 YYREEE (reference sequence). The CDR3 runs 16 residues. The germline V and J ends were trimmed by 3 bases and 7 bases, with 22 bases remaining between them. CDR3 amino acids: CASSSEPQGQVAGYTF. The CDR3 bases are TGTGCCAGCAGCTCCGAACCCCAGGGGCAGGTAGCTGGCTACACCTTC.

The CDR3 loop reads CASSVSARLGEKLFF. In DNA, the CDR3 is TGTGCCAGTAGTGTGTCAGCCCGACTTGGTGAAAAACTGTTTTTT. This rearrangement joins TRBV19 to TRBJ1-4; D is undetermined. V shed 5 bases and J shed 7 bases, with 17 bases lying between them. Germline CDR1 reads LNHDA; CDR2 reads SQIVND (reference sequence). The CDR3 covers 15 residues.

V gene TRBV5-6 combines with J gene TRBJ2-7, with 8 bases lining up with TRBD1. The junction had 8 bases not matched to a gene; V was cut back by 0 bases and J by 6 bases. The V gene's germline CDR1 is SGHDT and CDR2 YYEEEE. This CDR3 contains 15 residues. The CDR3 sequence: CASSLAPDRAVEQYF. The CDR3 DNA follows: TGTGCCAGCAGCTTGGCCCCGGACAGGGCTGTCGAGCAGTACTTC. Combining the CDR3 with reference TRBV5-6 and TRBJ2-7 gives the whole variable domain DAGVTQSPTHLIKTRGQQVTLRCSPKSGHDTVSWYQQALGQGPQFIFQYYEEEERQRGNFPDRFSGHQFPNYSSELNVNALLLGDSALYLCASSLAPDRAVEQYFGPGTRLTVT.

V is TRBV11-2 and J is TRBJ2-7, with 10 bases identical to TRBD2. From germline, CDR1 is SGHAT and CDR2 FQNNGV. This CDR3 region has 16 residues. V trimming: 5 bases; J trimming: 2 bases; junction bases outside the gene matches: 9. The CDR3 sequence: CASSKTSGTLTYEQYF. The CDR3 DNA reads as TGTGCCAGCAGCAAAACTAGCGGGACTTTAACCTACGAGCAGTACTTC.

This chain links TRBV10-3 with TRBJ2-4, with 10 nucleotides matching TRBD2. The CDR3 extends over 12 amino acids. Looked up from germline, CDR1 is ENHRY and CDR2 is SYGVKD. V gave up 10 bases and J gave up 6 bases; unmatched junction bases: 3. Here the CDR3 DNA reads TGTGCCACCCGGACTAGCGGAAACATTCAGTACTTC. This encodes CATRTSGNIQYF.

The chain has TRBV6-5 and TRBJ2-5; D is possibly TRBD1 (6 bases). Germline V CDR1 and CDR2: MNHEY, SVGAGI. V lost 1 base and J lost 4, with 13 bases in between. The CDR3 is 15 residues long. In nucleotides, the CDR3 is TGTGCCAGCAGTTACTTATCGGGACAAAGAGAGACCCAGTACTTC. Protein: CASSYLSGQRETQYF.

The chain employs TRBV6-5 and TRBJ1-1; TRBD1 matches 9 bases. CDR1 and CDR2 (germline): MNHEY, SVGAGI. The CDR3 is made up of 15 amino acids. After removal of 4 bases from V and 4 bases from J, the junction contained 7 bases not matched to a gene. The CDR3 protein is CASSSPQGAGTEAFF. CDR3 sequence (DNA): TGTGCCAGCAGTTCCCCACAGGGGGCGGGCACTGAAGCTTTCTTT.

This clone showed up just once. The V and J genes are TRBV5-1 and TRBJ1-4; D is ambiguous. Germline V gene data show CDR1 as SGHRS and CDR2 as YFSETQ. Trimming took off 3 bases at V and 0 bases at J, with 6 bases between the two ends. The CDR3 is made up of 14 amino acids. The CDR3, as DNA: TGCGCCAGCAGCTCCAGTACAACTAATGAAAAACTGTTTTTT. Translated, it gives CASSSSTTNEKLFF.

The chain recombines TRBV5-1 with TRBJ2-3, with TRBD2 identical over 11 bases. The germline gives CDR1 SGHRS, CDR2 YFSETQ. Unmatched junction bases numbered 6, after V lost 4 bases and J lost 2 bases. This CDR3 region has 16 residues. CDR3 coding DNA: TGCGCCAGCAGCCTACTAGCGGGGGACATCACAGATACGCAGTATTTT. This encodes CASSLLAGDITDTQYF. Variable domain in full (rest from reference TRBV5-1 and TRBJ2-3): KAGVTQTPRYLIKTRGQQVTLSCSPISGHRSVSWYQQTPGQGLQFLFEYFSETQRNKGNFPGRFSGRQFSNSRSEMNVSTLELGDSALYLCASSLLAGDITDTQYFGPGTRLTVL.

The rearrangement uses TRBV13 and TRBJ2-2; 8 bases are shared with TRBD1. The CDR3 is 16 residues long. Germline loops: CDR1 PRHDT, CDR2 FYEKMQ (reference sequence). Trimming at V came to 5 bases and at J to 0 bases, leaving 5 bases not matched to a gene. CDR3 in amino acids: CASSGWTGSNTGELFF. The CDR3 DNA follows: TGTGCCAGCAGCGGGTGGACAGGGTCGAACACCGGGGAGCTGTTTTTT.

This clone was observed once. This chain links TRBV28 with TRBJ1-4, with D hard to call. CDR1 MDHEN and CDR2 SYDVKM come from the germline V gene. CDR3 length: 14 amino acids. Deletions cut 7 bases from V and 7 bases from J, with 16 bases between. As DNA, the CDR3 is TGTGCCAGCAAGCTCTCGGTGGGAGGTGAAAAACTGTTTTTT. Protein: CASKLSVGGEKLFF. The variable domain in full, completed from reference TRBV28 and TRBJ1-4, reads DVKVTQSSRYLVKRTGEKVFLECVQDMDHENMFWYRQDPGLGLRLIYFSYDVKMKEKGDIPEGYSVSREKKERFSLILESASTNQTSMYLCASKLSVGGEKLFFGSGTQLSVL.

This clone was detected only a few times. The chain employs TRBV9 and TRBJ2-3, with TRBD2 identical over 14 bases. The CDR3 extends over 14 amino acids. V gave up 1 base and J gave up 11 bases; unmatched junction bases: 3. From germline, CDR1 is SGDLS and CDR2 YYNGEE. In DNA form, the CDR3 reads TGTGCCAGCAGCGTAACGACTAGCGGGGGGGAGCAGTATTTT. Translated, it gives CASSVTTSGGEQYF.

This chain links TRBV5-1 with TRBJ2-1; 11 positions match TRBD1. The CDR3 loop spans 14 amino acids. Trimming cost V 3 bases and J 14 bases; bases outside gene matches: 10. CDR1 and CDR2 from the germline V gene are SGHRS and YFSETQ. CDR3 residues: CASSSGTGGKVEFF. The CDR3 nucleotides read TGCGCCAGCAGCTCCGGGACAGGGGGAAAGGTGGAGTTCTTC.

V gene TRBV4-1 combines with J gene TRBJ2-3; 8 bases fit TRBD2. This CDR3 is built from 19 residues. Germline CDR1 and CDR2: MGHRA and YSYEKL. V gave up 0 bases and J gave up 6 bases; unmatched junction bases: 17. CDR3 DNA: TGCGCCAGCAGCCAAGAGGCATCTAACGGGGGGGGGCCGGGTGATACGCAGTATTTT. As protein: CASSQEASNGGGPGDTQYF.

This clone was counted between two and nine times. This rearrangement joins TRBV10-1 to TRBJ1-1; TRBD1 agrees at 12 bases. Unmatched junction bases numbered 7, after V lost 2 bases and J lost 3 bases. The CDR3 contains 17 residues. Germline V gene sequence: CDR1 WNHNN, CDR2 SYGVQD (reference sequence). CDR3 loop: CASSEAGTGGADTEAFF. The CDR3 DNA follows: TGCGCCAGCAGTGAGGCCGGGACAGGGGGCGCGGACACTGAAGCTTTCTTT.

The chain couples TRBV15 to TRBJ2-3; TRBD2 matches at 13 bases. The CDR3 is 19 residues long. Trimming cost V 0 bases and J 0 bases; bases outside gene matches: 6. CDR1 LNHNV and CDR2 YYDKDF come from the germline V gene (reference sequence). For the CDR3, the DNA is TGTGCCACCAGCAGAGATCGGACTAGCGGGAGACCTAGCACAGATACGCAGTATTTT. It specifies CATSRDRTSGRPSTDTQYF.

V and J are TRBV7-2 and TRBJ1-1, with D possibly matching TRBD1 (5 bases). The V end lost 2 bases, the J end lost 6 bases, and 7 bases lay between the germline ends. The CDR3 is 12 amino acids. Germline CDR1 reads SGHTA; CDR2 reads FQGNSA. The CDR3: CASSLRRAEAFF. Here the CDR3 DNA reads TGTGCCAGCAGCTTACGCAGGGCTGAAGCTTTCTTT.

The V call is TRBV5-4, the J call TRBJ2-1, with D possibly being TRBD1 (6 bases). Trimming pared 0 bases from V and 6 bases from J, leaving 13 bases between. Germline assignment: CDR1 SGHNT and CDR2 YYREEE (reference sequence). The CDR3 has 15 amino acids. The CDR3 protein is CASSLGSGAGNEQFF. The CDR3 bases are TGTGCCAGCAGCTTGGGGTCAGGGGCGGGCAATGAGCAGTTCTTC. The complete variable domain, with remaining parts taken from reference TRBV5-4 and TRBJ2-1, reads ETGVTQSPTHLIKTRGQQVTLRCSSQSGHNTVSWYQQALGQGPQFIFQYYREEENGRGNFPPRFSGLQFPNYSSELNVNALELDDSALYLCASSLGSGAGNEQFFGPGTRLTVL.

This sequence joins TRBV5-1 and TRBJ2-7; no firm D call. This CDR3 has 14 residues. V was cut by 3 bases and J by 0 bases, with 10 bases left in between. Germline CDR1 is SGHRS and CDR2 is YFSETQ. CDR3 sequence reads: CASSSERSSYEQYF. The CDR3 DNA sequence: TGCGCCAGCAGCTCAGAGAGGAGCTCCTACGAGCAGTACTTC.

The chain has TRBV2 and TRBJ2-2; maybe TRBD2 (5 bases). V gave up 8 bases and J gave up 5 bases, with 15 bases separating them. The CDR3 runs to 14 residues. The germline V gene has CDR1 SNHLY and CDR2 FYNNEI. For the CDR3, the DNA is TGTGCCAGCGATCACCCCGGGGAAACCGGGGAGCTGTTTTTT. Its translation is CASDHPGETGELFF.

The chain couples TRBV27 to TRBJ1-1, with a possible D match to TRBD1 (5 bases). The CDR3 contains 16 residues. CDR1 and CDR2 from the germline V gene are MNHEY and SMNVEV (reference sequence). V gave up 3 bases and J gave up 3 bases, with 17 bases separating them. CDR3 residues: CASSFVPFLTDTEAFF. The DNA for the CDR3 is TGTGCCAGCAGTTTTGTCCCTTTTTTGACAGACACTGAAGCTTTCTTT.

The chain is built from TRBV6-1 and TRBJ1-1; D possibly corresponds to TRBD1 (6 bases). Germline values: CDR1 MNHNS, CDR2 SASEGT. V lost 6 bases and J 13 bases, leaving 24 bases between the germline ends. The CDR3 spans 14 residues. CDR3 loop: CASSDGQRTRGVFF. CDR3 bases: TGTGCCAGCAGCGATGGACAGAGAACACGGGGTGTTTTCTTT.